A few counts support the clone carrying this T cell receptor beta chain. The antigen is unknown. Amplification targeted TCR beta CDR3 regions from RNA transcripts. During a first-round RT-PCR of the TCR CDR3, the HTBI primer set was used. MiXCR, applied by TCRdb to the multiplex PCR reads, yields one record per CDR3 protein. This sample yields about 640,000 distinct CDR3 sequences, of which under 25% are seen a single time; 30% to 40% belongs to the top ten. The cohort's ophthalmopathy patients, a group with duration under 3 months, had a Clinical Activity Score of at least 3 and a NOSPECS grade of at least 4. This CDR3 is 13 amino acids long. Germline-derived CDR1 and CDR2 are MDHEN and SYDVKM. V dropped 7 bases and J dropped 6; count of bases not matched to a gene: 7. The data are from a study of T cells in Graves' hyperthyroidism and ophthalmopathy. Overall study context: Peripheral blood was obtained at initial diagnosis, preceding any treatment. Study-level findings and limits: Most expanded thyroid clonotypes above 0.001 also appeared in blood.

The TCR sequence derives from a man aged 30-40 years with Graves' ophthalmopathy. Sequences were obtained from blood. The chain carries TRBV28 and TRBJ1-2, with 8 bases matching TRBD1. CDR3 in DNA: TGTGCCAGCAATACGCAGGGGGCGGATGGCTACACCTTC. It codes for CASNTQGADGYTF.